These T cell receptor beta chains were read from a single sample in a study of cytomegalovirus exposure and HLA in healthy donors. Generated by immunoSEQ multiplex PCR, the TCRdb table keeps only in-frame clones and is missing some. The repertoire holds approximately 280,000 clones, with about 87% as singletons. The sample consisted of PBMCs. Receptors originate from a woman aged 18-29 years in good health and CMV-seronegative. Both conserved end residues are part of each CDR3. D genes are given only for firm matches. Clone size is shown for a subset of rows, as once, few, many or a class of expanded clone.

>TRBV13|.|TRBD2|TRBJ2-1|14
CASSRSGGVNEQFF
TGTGCCAGCAGCCGGAGCGGGGGGGTAAATGAGCAGTTCTTC
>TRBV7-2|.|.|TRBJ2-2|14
CASSEWAGTGELFF
TGTGCCAGCAGCGAATGGGCTGGGACCGGGGAGCTGTTTTTT
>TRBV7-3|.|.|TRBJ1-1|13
CASSIGQNTEAFF
TGTGCCAGCAGCATTGGACAGAACACTGAAGCTTTCTTT
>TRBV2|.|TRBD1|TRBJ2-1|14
CASGRDRDYNEQFF
TGTGCCAGCGGAAGAGACAGGGACTACAATGAGCAGTTCTTC
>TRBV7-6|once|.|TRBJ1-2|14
CASSPQEGLSGHTF
TGTGCCAGCAGCCCCCAGGAGGGCCTCTCGGGTCACACCTTC
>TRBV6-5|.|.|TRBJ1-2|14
CASSYSGRNYGYTF
TGTGCCAGCAGTTACTCGGGCCGGAACTATGGCTACACCTTC
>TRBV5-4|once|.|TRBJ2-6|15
CASSLAGTLPGVLTF
TGTGCCAGCAGCTTGGCCGGGACACTCCCCGGCGTCCTGACTTTC
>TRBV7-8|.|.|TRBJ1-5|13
CASSLPSNQPQHF
TGTGCCAGCAGCCTACCCTCTAATCAGCCCCAGCATTTT
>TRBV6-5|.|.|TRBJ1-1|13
CASSPSLNTEAFF
TGTGCCAGCAGTCCGTCCCTGAACACTGAAGCTTTCTTT
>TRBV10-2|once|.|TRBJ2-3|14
CASSEFEGADTQYF
TGCGCCAGCAGTGAGTTTGAGGGAGCAGATACGCAGTATTTT
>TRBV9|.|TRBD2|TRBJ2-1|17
CASSVAFTSGGANEQFF
TGTGCCAGCAGCGTAGCGTTTACTAGCGGGGGGGCCAATGAGCAGTTCTTC
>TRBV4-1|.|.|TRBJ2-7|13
CASSQVPGYEQYF
TGCGCCAGCAGCCAAGTTCCGGGCTACGAGCAGTACTTC
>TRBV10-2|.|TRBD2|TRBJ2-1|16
CASSGTSGGRVNEQFF
TGCGCCAGCAGCGGGACTAGCGGGGGGAGGGTCAATGAGCAGTTCTTC
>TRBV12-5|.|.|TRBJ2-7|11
CASGLLYEQYF
TGTGCTAGTGGTCTCTTATACGAGCAGTACTTC
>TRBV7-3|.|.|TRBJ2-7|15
CASSLTSGQNYEQYF
TGTGCCAGCAGCTTAACATCAGGCCAGAACTACGAGCAGTACTTC
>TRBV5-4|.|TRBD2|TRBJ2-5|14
CASSLGTSVGAQYF
TGTGCCAGCAGCCTGGGGACTAGCGTAGGGGCCCAGTACTTC
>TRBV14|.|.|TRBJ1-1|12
CASSQDFSKAFF
TGTGCCAGCAGCCAAGATTTCAGTAAAGCTTTCTTT
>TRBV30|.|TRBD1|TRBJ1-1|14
CAWSKGTANTEAFF
TGTGCCTGGAGTAAAGGGACAGCGAACACTGAAGCTTTCTTT